This TCR beta chain was sequenced during a study of T cell changes during pregnancy in multiple sclerosis. Germline V gene lookup returns CDR1 SQVTM and CDR2 ANQGSEA. V lost 3 bases, J lost 7 bases, and 10 bases stayed unmatched. CDR3 length: 15 residues. Generated by immunoSEQ multiplex PCR, the TCRdb table keeps only in-frame clones and is missing some. Counted here are under 65,000 clones, about 94% occurring once; the ten biggest clones make up 2.6%. This TCR was sampled from a female donor with multiple sclerosis, enrolled in a pregnancy study. The rearrangement links TRBV29-1 to TRBJ2-2; 8 positions agree with TRBD1. This specimen consisted of CD8+ T cells from peripheral blood mononuclear cells, obtained in the third trimester of pregnancy. The CDR3 DNA is TGCAGCGTTGACCTCGGACAGGGTATAAGCGGGGAGCTGTTTTTT. Translating it yields CSVDLGQGISGELFF.